This T cell receptor beta chain was sequenced in a study of blood T cell repertoires in COVID-19. In the authors' workflow: Amplifying reference gene primers gave estimates of nucleated cell counts. Method: immunoSEQ multiplex PCR; TCRdb's copy keeps in-frame clones and lacks some. The V and J calls and the clone size are those of that table, but D and trimming were determined from the DNA. The sample lists about 350,000 clones; roughly 86% were seen once. Membership in each cohort depended on participant-reported clinical history. Participants classified as exposed had met a COVID-19 case within 2 weeks before study entry. Germline V CDR1 and CDR2: MDHEN, SYDVKM. This CDR3 is built from 13 residues. The V segment lost 8 bases and the J segment 7 bases; nucleotides outside the gene matches: 9.

The sequencing input was PBMCs or T cells enriched from blood (not recorded which). The receptor was isolated from a woman aged 30 to 39 who had been exposed to COVID-19. J is TRBJ2-5 and V is TRBV28; TRBD2 agrees at 8 bases. In DNA, the CDR3 is TGTGCCAGCGAAAGCGGGAGTTTCGGGACCCAGTACTTC. As protein: CASESGSFGTQYF.